Below, one T cell receptor beta chain is given with its context. The data are from a study of OX40 agonist ivuxolimab in advanced cancers. Study-wide background: Each patient was given ivuxolimab into a vein every 2 weeks, at 0.01 to 10 mg/kg.

Sequenced by immunoSEQ multiplex PCR; TCRdb stores in-frame clones only, minus some. The sample gives tens of thousands of clones, about 87% of which show up once; 7.4% is in the top ten. V was pared by 4 bases and J by 2 bases, with 16 bases between. This CDR3 contains 15 residues. Germline V CDR1 and CDR2: SGHDT, YYEEEE. Collection of blood occurred at baseline, at cycle 4 day 1, and at cycle 7 day 1. The source is an adult with an advanced solid tumor such as melanoma, head and neck, liver or kidney cancer. The genes are TRBV5-6 and TRBJ2-7; D call uncertain. This material consisted of CD4+ or CD8+ T cells sorted from blood, taken in a trial of the OX40 agonist ivuxolimab. CDR3 sequence (DNA): TGTGCCAGCAGCCTCACGCTGGGCAGCACCTACGAGCAGTACTTC. This translates into CASSLTLGSTYEQYF.